This entry describes one T cell receptor (beta chain). The assay was immunoSEQ multiplex PCR, and TCRdb's table has in-frame clones only and misses some. The top ten hold around 2.5% of the sample, which has under 8,000 clones, around a tenth seen once. The data derive from a study of tumour-infiltrating T cells in Burkitt lymphoma. As for the study in general: Productive clonality predicted overall and progression-free survival.

The V end was cut by 4 bases, the J end by 0 bases, with 22 bases between. CDR1 SGDLS and CDR2 YYNGEE come from the germline V gene. This CDR3 comprises 18 residues. The chain is built from TRBV9 and TRBJ1-1; D is unresolved. Sequences were obtained from tumor tissue. The origin of this receptor is a human donor with diffuse large B-cell lymphoma. CDR3 amino acids: CASSSREASRTMNTEAFF. The CDR3, as DNA: TGTGCCAGCAGCTCCCGGGAGGCCTCTCGCACAATGAACACTGAAGCTTTCTTT. Variable domain in full (rest from reference TRBV9 and TRBJ1-1): DSGVTQTPKHLITATGQRVTLRCSPRSGDLSVYWYQQSLDQGLQFLIQYYNGEERAKGNILERFSAQQFPDLHSELNLSSLELGDSALYFCASSSREASRTMNTEAFFGQGTRLTVV.